The 29 T cell receptor beta chains below come from one sample, sequenced in a study of radiation and T cells in renal cell carcinoma. Only in-frame clones appear in the TCRdb table, and some are missing; sequencing was by immunoSEQ multiplex PCR. The repertoire includes about 130,000 clones, around nine tenths of them detected once, and around 13% sits in the top ten. Described time point: baseline pretreatment blood. Treatment given: 15 Gy SBRT to primary tumor, nephrectomy 4 weeks later. The source was blood, collected from a patient whose treatment included radiotherapy and nephrectomy. The receptors were gathered from a woman aged 45 to 65 with renal cell carcinoma.

V and J are TRBV18 and TRBJ2-1; D is unresolved. The length of the CDR3 is 14 residues. The germline gives CDR1 KGHSH, CDR2 LQKENI. V was shortened by 1 base and J by 7 bases, with 11 bases between the two germline ends. The CDR3 region has the DNA TGTGCCAGCTCACCACGGAAGGGTAAGAATGAGCAGTTCTTC. Residues: CASSPRKGKNEQFF.

The V call is TRBV6-1, the J call TRBJ2-1, with D perhaps TRBD2 (6 bases). This CDR3 region has 15 residues. Germline CDR1 MNHNS, CDR2 SASEGT. The V end lost 2 bases, the J end lost 4 bases, and 12 bases lay between the germline ends. The CDR3, as DNA: TGTGCCAGCAGTGAATTGGGGGGAACTTACAATGAGCAGTTCTTC. It encodes CASSELGGTYNEQFF.

The chain uses TRBV5-1 and TRBJ2-4; maybe TRBD2 (6 bases). Germline-derived CDR1 and CDR2 are SGHRS and YFSETQ. CDR3 length equals 14 residues. Deletions cut 3 bases from V and 5 bases from J, with 12 bases between. The chain's CDR3 is CASSSGGGENIQYF. CDR3 DNA sequence: TGCGCCAGCAGCTCCGGGGGAGGCGAAAACATTCAGTACTTC.

This chain joins TRBV4-3 and TRBJ2-3; the D is unclear. Per the germline V gene, CDR1 is LGHNA and CDR2 is YSLEER. V dropped 4 bases and J dropped 2 bases, with 7 bases sitting between them. This CDR3 has 13 residues. CDR3 protein: CASSLGPTDTQYF. CDR3 in DNA: TGCGCCAGCAGCCTTGGACCCACAGATACGCAGTATTTT.

The chain is built from TRBV11-2 and TRBJ1-5, with D perhaps matching TRBD1 (5 bases). The CDR3 loop spans 17 amino acids. V lost 1 base to trimming and J lost 2 bases, with 15 bases between them. CDR1 is SGHAT, CDR2 FQNNGV, per germline. The CDR3 reads CASSLGKGRSGNQPQHF. The CDR3 nucleotides are TGTGCCAGCAGCTTAGGTAAGGGACGCAGCGGCAATCAGCCCCAGCATTTT.

This chain connects TRBV5-1 to TRBJ1-5; D not certain. V lost 5 bases and J lost 0, with 6 bases in between. The germline V gene has CDR1 SGHRS and CDR2 YFSETQ. This CDR3 contains 13 residues. The CDR3 nucleotides read TGCGCCAGCAGGAGGGATAGCAATCAGCCCCAGCATTTT. It translates to CASRRDSNQPQHF.

The chain joins TRBV7-3 to TRBJ1-6; maybe TRBD1 (6 bases). The germline V gene has CDR1 SGHTA and CDR2 FQGTGA. Trimming removed 7 bases at V and 9 bases at J, with 19 bases between. The CDR3 length is 15 residues. The CDR3 protein is CASILTRTVGSPLHF. In DNA, the CDR3 is TGTGCCAGCATCCTAACCCGGACAGTTGGTTCACCCCTCCACTTT. Together with reference TRBV7-3 and TRBJ1-6, the CDR3 gives the full variable domain: GAGVSQTPSNKVTEKGKYVELRCDPISGHTALYWYRQSLGQGPEFLIYFQGTGAADDSGLPNDRFFAVRPEGSVSTLKIQRTERGDSAVYLCASILTRTVGSPLHFGNGTRLTVT.

V gene TRBV6-1 combines with J gene TRBJ1-1; D not certain. V lost 0 bases to trimming and J lost 5 bases, with 7 bases between them. This CDR3 has 13 amino acids. In germline, CDR1 is MNHNS, CDR2 SASEGT. For the CDR3, the DNA is TGTGCCAGCAGTGAAGCCTACGGGACTGAAGCTTTCTTT. It is translated as CASSEAYGTEAFF.

The chain joins TRBV7-6 to TRBJ1-6; D gene uncertain. The V and J ends lost 4 bases and 5 bases respectively, with 12 bases between them. Germline CDR1 SGHVS, CDR2 FNYEAQ. The CDR3 loop spans 15 amino acids. In DNA form, the CDR3 reads TGTGCCAGCAGCTGGGGAGGGAGAGATAATTCACCCCTCCACTTT. It yields the protein CASSWGGRDNSPLHF. Full variable domain (rest looked up from reference TRBV7-6 and TRBJ1-6): GAGVSQSPRYKVTKRGQDVALRCDPISGHVSLYWYRQALGQGPEFLTYFNYEAQQDKSGLPNDRFSAERPEGSISTLTIQRTEQRDSAMYRCASSWGGRDNSPLHFGNGTRLTVT.

This clone was observed a few times. The chain employs TRBV13 and TRBJ1-2; TRBD1 might be the D (5 bases). This CDR3 has 14 amino acids. Germline CDR1 and CDR2: PRHDT and FYEKMQ (reference sequence). Trimming stripped 7 bases from V and 7 bases from J, with 19 bases between. CDR3 region: CASKLNGGDGGYTF. CDR3 coding DNA: TGTGCCAGCAAGTTAAATGGGGGAGATGGTGGCTACACCTTC.

The CDR3 spells CASTGSHYSDTQYF. In nucleotides, the CDR3 is TGTGCCAGTACCGGCTCTCATTACTCAGATACGCAGTATTTT. The chain combines TRBV19 with TRBJ2-3; D gene ambiguous. Trimming left V 7 bases short and J 4 bases short, with 15 bases between. Germline CDR1 is LNHDA and CDR2 is SQIVND (reference sequence). The CDR3 covers 14 residues.

The J gene is TRBJ2-5, the V gene TRBV7-9; 9 bases are shared with TRBD1. The J segment lost 5 bases and the V segment lost 0 bases, leaving 1 base of the junction unmatched. Germline assignment: CDR1 SEHNR and CDR2 FQNEAQ (reference sequence). CDR3 length equals 14 residues. The CDR3 nucleotides read TGTGCCAGCAGCTTAGCGACAGGGGGGGAGACCCAGTACTTC. This codes for CASSLATGGETQYF.

The chain recombines TRBV4-2 with TRBJ2-3; 10 nucleotides line up with TRBD2. Germline V CDR1 and CDR2: LGHNA, YNFKEQ. The CDR3 totals 15 residues. With 1 base clipped from V and 3 bases from J, the junction kept 1 base outside the gene matches. CDR3 loop: CASSQGSGGTDTQYF. CDR3 DNA: TGTGCCAGCAGCCAAGGTAGCGGGGGGACAGATACGCAGTATTTT.

The chain couples TRBV9 to TRBJ2-5; D gene uncertain. The CDR3 length is 14 residues. CDR1 is SGDLS, CDR2 YYNGEE, per germline. The V end was cut by 0 bases, the J end by 3 bases, with 9 bases between. The CDR3 spells CASSVEAVEETQYF. CDR3 sequence (DNA): TGTGCCAGCAGCGTAGAGGCGGTAGAAGAGACCCAGTACTTC.

The gene calls are TRBV19 and TRBJ2-5; possible D gene TRBD1, 6 bases. The V end was cut by 1 base, the J end by 3 bases, with 15 bases between. This CDR3 is built from 16 residues. Germline loops: CDR1 LNHDA, CDR2 SQIVND (reference sequence). CDR3 in amino acids: CASSIGSQGWKETQYF. CDR3 in DNA: TGTGCCAGTAGTATAGGTTCCCAGGGGTGGAAAGAGACCCAGTACTTC.

This chain links TRBV5-1 with TRBJ2-1; 7 nucleotides line up with TRBD2. V was pared by 0 bases and J by 3 bases, with 6 bases of the junction left unmatched. The V gene's germline CDR1 is SGHRS and CDR2 YFSETQ. This CDR3 has 16 residues. The CDR3 bases are TGCGCCAGCAGCTTGGCCGTTGGCGGGGGCTACAATGAGCAGTTCTTC. This gives the protein CASSLAVGGGYNEQFF.

V gene TRBV7-3 combines with J gene TRBJ1-2, with 8 bases matching TRBD1. The germline CDR1 and CDR2 sequences are SGHTA and FQGTGA. Losses at the gene ends were 5 bases for V and 8 bases for J; bases not matched to a gene: 10. The CDR3 runs 14 residues. The CDR3 loop reads CASSPTTGVGGYTF. CDR3 bases: TGTGCCAGCAGCCCTACGACAGGGGTTGGCGGCTACACCTTC.

The chain recombines TRBV5-4 with TRBJ1-1; D is ambiguous. The germline V gene encodes CDR1 SGHNT and CDR2 YYREEE (reference sequence). This CDR3 has 13 amino acids. V was cut by 0 bases and J by 1 base, with 4 bases left in between. The CDR3 here is CASSLESNTEAFF. In DNA form, the CDR3 reads TGTGCCAGCAGCTTGGAATCGAACACTGAAGCTTTCTTT.

This clone has a handful of counts. The chain recombines TRBV14 with TRBJ1-4; unclear D gene. Germline V gene lookup returns CDR1 SGHDN and CDR2 FVKESK. Trimming pared 1 base from V and 0 bases from J, leaving 12 bases between. The CDR3 is made up of 17 amino acids. CDR3: CASSQGRTVATNEKLFF. DNA of the CDR3: TGTGCCAGCAGCCAAGGCAGGACCGTCGCAACTAATGAAAAACTGTTTTTT.

This clone has just one count. This rearrangement joins TRBV7-4 to TRBJ1-1, with D uncertain. CDR1 and CDR2 from the germline V gene are SGHVT and SQSDAQ. V shed 3 bases and J shed 5 bases, with 10 bases lying between them. This CDR3 contains 13 residues. The CDR3 loop reads CASSFSSRTEAFF. For the CDR3, the DNA is TGTGCCAGCAGCTTTAGCAGTAGGACTGAAGCTTTCTTT.

The rearrangement links TRBV2 to TRBJ2-1, with TRBD2 identical over 9 bases. V was pared by 4 bases and J by 5 bases, with 9 bases of the junction left unmatched. The V gene's germline CDR1 is SNHLY and CDR2 FYNNEI. The CDR3 consists of 16 residues. CDR3 sequence: CASSGGSGGVNNEQFF. The DNA for the CDR3 is TGTGCCAGCAGTGGGGGTAGCGGGGGAGTTAACAATGAGCAGTTCTTC.

The V gene is TRBV29-1, the J gene TRBJ1-2; D uncertain. CDR1 and CDR2 (germline): SQVTM, ANQGSEA. Trimming stripped 5 bases from V and 3 bases from J, with 7 bases between. This CDR3 contains 11 residues. The CDR3, as DNA: TGCAGCGTTCTTCGGGACTATGGCTACACCTTC. Translation: CSVLRDYGYTF.

The genes are TRBV2 and TRBJ2-7; a weak D match, TRBD1 (6 bases). The V end was cut by 7 bases, the J end by 5 bases, with 9 bases between. CDR1 and CDR2 from the germline V gene are SNHLY and FYNNEI. The CDR3 length is 11 residues. CDR3 region: CASTNRDEQYF. For the CDR3, the DNA is TGTGCCAGCACCAACAGGGACGAGCAGTACTTC.

A single count supports this clone. This chain links TRBV19 with TRBJ2-6; possible D gene TRBD2, 6 bases. The V end was cut by 5 bases, the J end by 1 base, with 21 bases between. The CDR3 runs 19 residues. Germline CDR1 reads LNHDA; CDR2 reads SQIVND (reference sequence). The CDR3, as DNA: TGTGCCAGTAGTGGGGGGTTCCGAGGGGCACTATCTGGGGCCAACGTCCTGACTTTC. Its protein product is CASSGGFRGALSGANVLTF.

This clone was detected a few times. The chain carries TRBV6-5 and TRBJ1-1; possible D gene TRBD1, 5 bases. V lost 4 bases and J lost 2, with 17 bases in between. This CDR3 contains 16 residues. Per germline, CDR1 MNHEY and CDR2 SVGAGI. The CDR3 reads CASSSRPGVGNTEAFF. The CDR3 DNA follows: TGTGCCAGCAGTTCCCGGCCGGGGGTTGGTAACACTGAAGCTTTCTTT.

The genes are TRBV9 and TRBJ1-3; D not certain. CDR1 and CDR2 from the germline V gene are SGDLS and YYNGEE. V was shortened by 4 bases and J by 5 bases, with 16 bases between the two germline ends. The CDR3 contains 15 residues. The CDR3 bases are TGTGCCAGCAGCTCCCGGAGGGAAGGAAGAAACACCATATATTTT. This gives the protein CASSSRREGRNTIYF.

The chain employs TRBV9 and TRBJ2-3; D unclear. CDR1 SGDLS and CDR2 YYNGEE come from the germline V gene. This CDR3 contains 14 residues. V gave up 0 bases and J gave up 2 bases, with 7 bases separating them. The CDR3 DNA is TGTGCCAGCAGCGTAGACGCCAACACAGATACGCAGTATTTT. Protein: CASSVDANTDTQYF. The full variable domain, rest sourced from reference TRBV9 and TRBJ2-3, is DSGVTQTPKHLITATGQRVTLRCSPRSGDLSVYWYQQSLDQGLQFLIQYYNGEERAKGNILERFSAQQFPDLHSELNLSSLELGDSALYFCASSVDANTDTQYFGPGTRLTVL.

The rearrangement uses TRBV6-1 and TRBJ2-3; the D is unclear. The germline gives CDR1 MNHNS, CDR2 SASEGT. V lost 3 bases to trimming and J lost 2 bases, with 9 bases between them. The length of the CDR3 is 14 residues. The CDR3 loop reads CASSERGFTDTQYF. DNA for the CDR3: TGTGCCAGCAGTGAGCGAGGATTCACAGATACGCAGTATTTT.

This clone was observed a few times. The chain employs TRBV2 and TRBJ2-2, with D unclear. The CDR3 is 12 amino acids. Germline CDR1 and CDR2: SNHLY and FYNNEI. The V gene lost 2 bases and the J gene lost 6 bases, with 4 bases spanning the gap. This CDR3 reads CASSEISGELFF. Here the CDR3 DNA reads TGTGCCAGCAGTGAAATCTCCGGGGAGCTGTTTTTT.